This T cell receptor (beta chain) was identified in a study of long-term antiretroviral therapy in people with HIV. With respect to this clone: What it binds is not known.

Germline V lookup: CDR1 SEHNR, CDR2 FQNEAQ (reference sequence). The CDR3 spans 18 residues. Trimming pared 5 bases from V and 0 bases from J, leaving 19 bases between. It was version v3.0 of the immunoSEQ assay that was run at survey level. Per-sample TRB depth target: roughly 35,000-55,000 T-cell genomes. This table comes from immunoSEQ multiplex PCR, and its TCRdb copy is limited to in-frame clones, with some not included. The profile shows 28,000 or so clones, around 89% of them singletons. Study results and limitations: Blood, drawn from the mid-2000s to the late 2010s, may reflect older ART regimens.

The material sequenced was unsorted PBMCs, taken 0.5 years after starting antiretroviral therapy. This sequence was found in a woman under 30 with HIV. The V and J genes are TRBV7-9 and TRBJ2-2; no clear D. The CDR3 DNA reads TGTGCCAGCAGCCCCCGAGCTTTGGGTACTTCGAACACCGGGGAGCTGTTTTTT. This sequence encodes CASSPRALGTSNTGELFF.